Following are 20 T cell receptor beta chains from one sample sequenced in a study of shared clonotypes between healthy human individuals. Method: immunoSEQ multiplex PCR; TCRdb's copy keeps in-frame clones and lacks some. Of about 1 million clones in the sample, approximately 68% were seen once. The sequenced sample was memory CD4+ T cells sorted from blood. As for subset: CD45RA-negative fraction. These receptors were obtained from a young man in good health.

The chain carries TRBV7-8 and TRBJ2-2, with 7 bases matching TRBD1. Unmatched junction bases numbered 9, after V lost 2 bases and J lost 6 bases. Germline lookup yields CDR1 SGHVS and CDR2 FQNEAQ. The CDR3 has 16 amino acids. The CDR3: CASSLRFTGVAGELFF. Written as DNA, the CDR3 is TGTGCCAGCAGCTTAAGATTTACAGGGGTGGCCGGGGAGCTGTTTTTT.

This chain links TRBV5-4 with TRBJ2-7, with D tentatively TRBD2 (6 bases). Germline-derived CDR1 and CDR2 are SGHNT and YYREEE (reference sequence). This CDR3 is built from 15 residues. V lost 0 bases, J lost 2 bases, and 12 bases lay in between. The CDR3 loop reads CASSLAGTPPYEQYF. CDR3 DNA sequence: TGTGCCAGCAGCTTGGCCGGGACTCCTCCCTACGAGCAGTACTTC.

A remark on this clone: Other DNA sequences in the same sample also yield this CDR3. The rearrangement links TRBV7-2 to TRBJ2-7; no firm D call. The CDR3 extends over 12 amino acids. The germline V gene has CDR1 SGHTA and CDR2 FQGNSA. Trimming cost V 6 bases and J 3 bases, with 9 bases left between them. CDR3 DNA: TGTGCCAGCAGTCTAGACCACTACGAGCAGTACTTC. Its translation is CASSLDHYEQYF.

About this clone: A read error is the likely source, as a far larger clone sits one nucleotide away. The genes are TRBV5-4 and TRBJ2-3, with D maybe TRBD2 (5 bases). This CDR3 is 14 amino acids long. Germline assignment: CDR1 SGHNT and CDR2 YYREEE (reference sequence). The ends were cut back, 0 bases at V and 2 bases at J, with 7 bases in the middle. Here the CDR3 DNA reads TGTGCCAGCAGCTTGGGAGCGGTCACAGATACGCAGTATTTT. This translates into CASSLGAVTDTQYF.

The genes are TRBV7-2 and TRBJ1-2; no reliable D call. V dropped 1 base and J dropped 5 bases, with 11 bases sitting between them. Germline V gene data show CDR1 as SGHTA and CDR2 as FQGNSA. The CDR3 runs to 14 residues. CDR3 coding DNA: TGTGCCAGCAGCTTAGATCCGGGTCGGTATGGCTACACCTTC. It is translated as CASSLDPGRYGYTF.

The genes are TRBV6-5 and TRBJ2-1; D gene uncertain. Germline V lookup: CDR1 MNHEY, CDR2 SVGAGI. CDR3 size: 12 residues. Between the trimmed V and J ends, which lost 0 bases and 15 bases, there was a span of 12 bases. The CDR3 region is CASSYSMGIWFF. Here the CDR3 DNA reads TGTGCCAGCAGTTACTCGATGGGGATTTGGTTCTTC.

This clone was counted once. The chain has TRBV7-9 and TRBJ1-6; D gene uncertain. The ends were cut back, 2 bases at V and 7 bases at J, with 9 bases in the middle. The CDR3 totals 14 residues. The germline V gene has CDR1 SEHNR and CDR2 FQNEAQ (reference sequence). The CDR3 DNA sequence: TGTGCCAGCAGCTTATCTGGGGTGAATTCACCCCTCCACTTT. Amino acids: CASSLSGVNSPLHF.

This rearrangement joins TRBV7-2 to TRBJ2-2, with 12 bases aligning to TRBD2. CDR3 size: 19 residues. From germline, CDR1 is SGHTA and CDR2 FQGNSA. The J segment lost 8 bases and the V segment lost 2 bases, leaving 15 bases of the junction unmatched. The CDR3 is CASSLYLSGLAGIGGELFF. The CDR3 region has the DNA TGTGCCAGCAGCTTATACCTCTCCGGACTAGCGGGAATTGGGGGGGAGCTGTTTTTT.

This chain joins TRBV5-1 and TRBJ2-3; D may be TRBD2 (6 bases). The V end lost 0 bases, the J end lost 4 bases, and 18 bases lay between the germline ends. This CDR3 region has 17 residues. Germline V gives CDR1 SGHRS, CDR2 YFSETQ. The CDR3 DNA reads as TGCGCCAGCAGCTTGGACGTCGGCGGGGCGAGGGCAGATACGCAGTATTTT. Translated: CASSLDVGGARADTQYF.

V gene TRBV5-6 combines with J gene TRBJ2-2; 9 bases line up with TRBD1. The CDR3 is made up of 16 amino acids. Germline V CDR1 and CDR2: SGHDT, YYEEEE. V trimming: 2 bases; J trimming: 4 bases; junction bases outside the gene matches: 6. The CDR3 region is CASSFSDRGLTGELFF. The CDR3 bases are TGTGCCAGCAGCTTTTCGGACAGGGGCCTCACCGGGGAGCTGTTTTTT. Based on the CDR3 plus reference TRBV5-6 and TRBJ2-2, the full variable domain is DAGVTQSPTHLIKTRGQQVTLRCSPKSGHDTVSWYQQALGQGPQFIFQYYEEEERQRGNFPDRFSGHQFPNYSSELNVNALLLGDSALYLCASSFSDRGLTGELFFGEGSRLTVL.

The chain links TRBV30 to TRBJ2-1, with D maybe TRBD1 (5 bases). V was trimmed by 4 bases and J by 3 bases, leaving 7 bases between them. From germline, CDR1 is GTSNPN and CDR2 SVGIG (reference sequence). CDR3 length equals 12 residues. The CDR3 DNA is TGTGCCTGGAAAAGGGGCTACAATGAGCAGTTCTTC. It yields the protein CAWKRGYNEQFF.

This chain uses TRBV2 with TRBJ1-6; TRBD1 matches at 8 bases. Germline V gene sequence: CDR1 SNHLY, CDR2 FYNNEI. CDR3 length: 14 residues. J was trimmed by 7 bases and V by 6 bases; bases with no gene match: 5. The CDR3 loop reads CASSQGAKNSPLHF. The CDR3 DNA sequence: TGTGCCAGCAGCCAGGGGGCCAAAAATTCACCCCTCCACTTT.

The chain couples TRBV11-2 to TRBJ2-1; the D gene is possibly TRBD2 (5 bases). The CDR3 is 14 residues long. In germline, CDR1 is SGHAT, CDR2 FQNNGV. Trimming took 3 bases from V and 7 from J, leaving 13 bases between them. CDR3 sequence reads: CASSFRARDNEQFF. As DNA, the CDR3 is TGTGCCAGCAGCTTTCGGGCTCGGGATAATGAGCAGTTCTTC.

This clone has only a few counts. The genes are TRBV19 and TRBJ2-7; no reliable D call. The V end was cut by 4 bases, the J end by 3 bases, with 10 bases between. CDR3 size: 13 residues. Per germline, CDR1 LNHDA and CDR2 SQIVND (reference sequence). For the CDR3, the DNA is TGTGCCAGTAGTACGATTTTAGGCTACGAGCAGTACTTC. Translating gives CASSTILGYEQYF.

J is TRBJ2-1 and V is TRBV4-2, with D perhaps TRBD2 (5 bases). The V end lost 6 bases, the J end lost 0 bases, and 18 bases lay between the germline ends. This CDR3 contains 17 residues. Germline assignment: CDR1 LGHNA and CDR2 YNFKEQ. The CDR3 protein is CASSSLASISSYNEQFF. The CDR3 DNA reads TGTGCCAGCAGTAGCTTAGCGTCGATAAGCTCCTACAATGAGCAGTTCTTC.

The CDR3 coding sequence is TGTGCCAGCAGCTGGACTTACACCGGGGAGCTGTTTTTT. The encoded protein is CASSWTYTGELFF. V is TRBV7-3 and J is TRBJ2-2, with D maybe TRBD2 (5 bases). Germline values: CDR1 SGHTA, CDR2 FQGTGA. CDR3 length: 13 residues. V was clipped by 4 bases and J by 3 bases, with 6 bases between them. Using reference TRBV7-3 and TRBJ2-2 for the parts outside the CDR3, the full variable domain is GAGVSQTPSNKVTEKGKYVELRCDPISGHTALYWYRQSLGQGPEFLIYFQGTGAADDSGLPNDRFFAVRPEGSVSTLKIQRTERGDSAVYLCASSWTYTGELFFGEGSRLTVL.

This clone was seen a single time. V usage is TRBV6-5 and J usage is TRBJ1-6, with 9 bases matching TRBD1. The CDR3 sequence is 14 residues long. Germline CDR1 and CDR2: MNHEY and SVGAGI. V lost 6 bases and J lost 11; bases outside the gene matches: 8. As DNA, the CDR3 is TGTGCCAGCAGCGGGACAGGGAAGGAAACACCCCTCCACTTT. Translated, it gives CASSGTGKETPLHF.

This chain connects TRBV6-6 to TRBJ1-2; unclear D gene. The CDR3 covers 12 residues. Per germline, CDR1 MNHNY and CDR2 SVGAGI (reference sequence). The V gene lost 2 bases and the J gene lost 7 bases, with 8 bases spanning the gap. As DNA, the CDR3 is TGTGCCAGCAGTTACAGAGGCGGTGGCTACACCTTC. As protein: CASSYRGGGYTF.

Remarks on this clone: Other DNA sequences within the sample encode an identical CDR3. This sequence joins TRBV6-6 and TRBJ1-1; perhaps TRBD1 as D (5 bases). The germline V gene has CDR1 MNHNY and CDR2 SVGAGI (reference sequence). The CDR3 consists of 13 residues. Trimming took off 0 bases at V and 4 bases at J, with 6 bases between the two ends. The CDR3 bases are TGTGCCAGCAGTTACTCTGGGGGCACTGAAGCTTTCTTT. Residues: CASSYSGGTEAFF.

V and J are TRBV6-6 and TRBJ2-3; 8 bases line up with TRBD2. The CDR3 is 15 amino acids. The germline V gene encodes CDR1 MNHNY and CDR2 SVGAGI (reference sequence). J gave up 2 bases and V 2 bases, and 3 bases lay outside the gene matches. The CDR3 protein is CASSYGLAVTDTQYF. The DNA of the CDR3 is TGTGCCAGCAGTTACGGACTAGCAGTCACAGATACGCAGTATTTT.